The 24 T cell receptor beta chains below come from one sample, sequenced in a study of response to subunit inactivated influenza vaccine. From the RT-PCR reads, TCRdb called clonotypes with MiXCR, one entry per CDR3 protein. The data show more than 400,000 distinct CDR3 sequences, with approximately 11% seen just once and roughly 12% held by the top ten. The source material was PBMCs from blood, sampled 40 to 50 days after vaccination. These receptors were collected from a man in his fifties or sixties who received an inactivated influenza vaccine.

CDR3 protein: CSARDPKDLRFF. CDR3 sequence (DNA): TGCAGTGCTAGAGATCCTAAGGACCTGAGGTTCTTC. The V call is TRBV20-1, the J call TRBJ2-1; no clear D. The V gene's germline CDR1 is DFQATT and CDR2 SNEGSKA (reference sequence). The CDR3 is 12 amino acids. Trimming left V 0 bases short and J 15 bases short, with 15 bases between.

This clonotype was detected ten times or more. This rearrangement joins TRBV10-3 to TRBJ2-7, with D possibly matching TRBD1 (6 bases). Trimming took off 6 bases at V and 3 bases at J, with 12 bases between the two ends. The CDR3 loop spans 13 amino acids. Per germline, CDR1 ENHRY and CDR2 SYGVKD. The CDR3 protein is CAISKGTYYEQYF. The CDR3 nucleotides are TGTGCCATCAGCAAGGGGACATACTACGAGCAGTACTTC.

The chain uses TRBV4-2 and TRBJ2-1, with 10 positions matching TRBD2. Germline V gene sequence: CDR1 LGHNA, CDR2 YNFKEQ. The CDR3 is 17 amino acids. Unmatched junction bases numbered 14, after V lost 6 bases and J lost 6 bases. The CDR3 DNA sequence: TGTGCCAGCAGTAAAGGAAACGGACTAGCGGCACTCAATGAGCAGTTCTTC. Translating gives CASSKGNGLAALNEQFF.

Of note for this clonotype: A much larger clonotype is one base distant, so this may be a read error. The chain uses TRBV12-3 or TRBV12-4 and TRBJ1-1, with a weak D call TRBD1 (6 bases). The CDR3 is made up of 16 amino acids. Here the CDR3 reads CASSPGQRLTNTEASF. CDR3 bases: TGTGCCAGCAGTCCTGGACAGCGCCTAACGAACACTGAAGCTTCCTTT.

The CDR3 loop is CASSQGRWTGELFF. CDR3 nucleotide sequence: TGTGCCAGCAGTCAGGGACGGTGGACCGGGGAGCTGTTTTTT. The V and J genes are TRBV6-1 and TRBJ2-2; D assignment may be TRBD1 or TRBD2 (5 bases each). The CDR3 has 14 amino acids. The germline CDR1 and CDR2 sequences are MNHNS and SASEGT. V was cut by 5 bases and J by 5 bases, with 12 bases left in between.

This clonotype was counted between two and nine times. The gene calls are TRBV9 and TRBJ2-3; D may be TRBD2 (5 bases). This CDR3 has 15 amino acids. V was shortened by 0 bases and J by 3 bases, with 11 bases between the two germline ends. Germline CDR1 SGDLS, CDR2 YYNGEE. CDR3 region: CASSVVGRETDTQYF. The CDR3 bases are TGTGCCAGCAGCGTAGTCGGTAGGGAGACAGATACGCAGTATTTT.

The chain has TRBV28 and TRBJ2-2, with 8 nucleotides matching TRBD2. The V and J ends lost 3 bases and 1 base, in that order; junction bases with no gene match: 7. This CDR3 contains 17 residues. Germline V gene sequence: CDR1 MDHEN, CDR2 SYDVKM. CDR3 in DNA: TGTGCCAGCAGTTTTTGGGGCGGGAGGCAGAACACCGGGGAGCTGTTTTTT. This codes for CASSFWGGRQNTGELFF.

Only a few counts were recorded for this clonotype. CDR3 region: CASSPPKGVQYF. CDR3 in DNA: TGTGCCAGCAGCCCCCCCAAAGGGGTTCAGTACTTC. The chain has TRBV6-2 or TRBV6-3 and TRBJ2-4; possibly TRBD1 for D (5 bases). CDR1 and CDR2 (germline): MNHEY, SVGEGT. The CDR3 is 12 amino acids. V lost 6 bases and J lost 11, with 14 bases in between.

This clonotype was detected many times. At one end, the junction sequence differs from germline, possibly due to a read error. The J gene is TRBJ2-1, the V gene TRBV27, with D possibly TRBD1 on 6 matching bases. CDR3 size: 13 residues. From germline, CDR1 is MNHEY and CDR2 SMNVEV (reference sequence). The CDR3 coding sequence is TGCGCCAGCAGCTTGGGGGCCGACAATGAGCAGTTCTTC. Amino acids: CASSLGADNEQFF.

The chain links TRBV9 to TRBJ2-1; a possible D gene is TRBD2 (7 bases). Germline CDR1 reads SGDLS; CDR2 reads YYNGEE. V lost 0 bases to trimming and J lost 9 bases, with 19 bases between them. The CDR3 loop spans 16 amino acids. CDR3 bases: TGTGCCAGCAGCGTAGCTTCGACGGGAGGACAGTCTGAGCAGTTCTTC. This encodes CASSVASTGGQSEQFF.

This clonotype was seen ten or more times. CDR3 loop: CASSLVAGGRVDTQYF. CDR3 bases: TGTGCCAGCAGTTTAGTAGCGGGAGGAAGGGTAGATACGCAGTATTTT. The chain links TRBV12-3 or TRBV12-4 to TRBJ2-3; 10 bases agree with TRBD2. The CDR3 spans 16 residues. The J segment lost 5 bases and the V segment lost 1 base, leaving 6 bases of the junction unmatched.

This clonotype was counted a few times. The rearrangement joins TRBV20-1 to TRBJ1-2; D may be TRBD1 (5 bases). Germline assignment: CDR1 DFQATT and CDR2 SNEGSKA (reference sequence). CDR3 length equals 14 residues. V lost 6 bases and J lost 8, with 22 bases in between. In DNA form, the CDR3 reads TGCAGTGCCCCGGCGGAAGGGGCCTCTAACGGCTACACCTTC. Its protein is CSAPAEGASNGYTF.

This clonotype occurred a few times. CDR3 DNA: TGCGCCAGCAGCTTGGAGGATAACGTCCTGACTTTC. It specifies CASSLEDNVLTF. The rearrangement uses TRBV5-1 and TRBJ2-6; D ambiguous. The CDR3 length is 12 residues. Looked up from germline, CDR1 is SGHRS and CDR2 is YFSETQ. V shed 0 bases and J shed 10 bases, with 5 bases lying between them.

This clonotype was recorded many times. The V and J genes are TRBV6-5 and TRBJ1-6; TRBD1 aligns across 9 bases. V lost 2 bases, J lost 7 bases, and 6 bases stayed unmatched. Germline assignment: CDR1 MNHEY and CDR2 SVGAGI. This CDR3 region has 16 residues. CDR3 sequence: CASSYRTGTGNSPLHF. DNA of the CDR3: TGTGCCAGCAGTTACAGAACCGGGACAGGGAATTCACCCCTCCACTTT.

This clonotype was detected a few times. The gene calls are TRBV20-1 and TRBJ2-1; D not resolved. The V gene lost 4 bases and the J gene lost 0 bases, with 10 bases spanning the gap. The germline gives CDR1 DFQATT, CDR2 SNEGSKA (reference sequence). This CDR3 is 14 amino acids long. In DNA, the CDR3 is TGCAGTGCTATCGTCGGTAACTCCTACAATGAGCAGTTCTTC. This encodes CSAIVGNSYNEQFF.

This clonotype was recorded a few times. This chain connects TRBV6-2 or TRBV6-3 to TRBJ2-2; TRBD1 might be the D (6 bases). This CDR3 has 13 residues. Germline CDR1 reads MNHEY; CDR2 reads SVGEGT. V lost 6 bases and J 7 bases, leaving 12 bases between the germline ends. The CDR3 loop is CASRRDTSGELFF. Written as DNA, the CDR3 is TGTGCCAGCAGACGGGACACAAGCGGGGAGCTGTTTTTT.

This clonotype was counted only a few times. CDR3 residues: CASSAQGWETQYF. The CDR3 DNA is TGTGCCAGCAGCGCACAGGGTTGGGAGACCCAGTACTTC. The V call is TRBV7-8, the J call TRBJ2-5; possibly TRBD1 for D (6 bases). Trimming took 5 bases from V and 5 from J, leaving 12 bases between them. CDR3 length: 13 residues. Germline lookup yields CDR1 SGHVS and CDR2 FQNEAQ.

The CDR3 bases are TGTGCCAGCAGCGTAGGGCACATGAACACTGAAGCTTTCTTT. As protein: CASSVGHMNTEAFF. The genes are TRBV9 and TRBJ1-1; D gene unclear. Germline CDR1 and CDR2: SGDLS and YYNGEE. Deletions cut 0 bases from V and 0 bases from J, with 6 bases between. CDR3 length: 14 residues.

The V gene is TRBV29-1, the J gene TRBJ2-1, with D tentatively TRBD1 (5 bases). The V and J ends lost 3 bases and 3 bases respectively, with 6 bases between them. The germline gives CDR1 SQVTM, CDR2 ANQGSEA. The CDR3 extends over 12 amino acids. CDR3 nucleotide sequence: TGCAGCGTTGATCAGGGCTACAATGAGCAGTTCTTC. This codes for CSVDQGYNEQFF.

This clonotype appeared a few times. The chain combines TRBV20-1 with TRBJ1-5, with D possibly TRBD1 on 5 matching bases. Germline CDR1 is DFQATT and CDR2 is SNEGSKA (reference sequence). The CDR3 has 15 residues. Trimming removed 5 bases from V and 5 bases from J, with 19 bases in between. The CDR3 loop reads CSAELGSGRDQPQHF. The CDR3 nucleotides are TGCAGTGCTGAATTGGGGTCAGGCAGGGATCAGCCCCAGCATTTT.

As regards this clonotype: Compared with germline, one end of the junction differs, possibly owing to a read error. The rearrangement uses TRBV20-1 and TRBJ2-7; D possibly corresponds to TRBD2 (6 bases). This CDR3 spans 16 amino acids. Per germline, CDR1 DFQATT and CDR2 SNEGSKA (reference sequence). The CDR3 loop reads CCARDLELASTYEQYF. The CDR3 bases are TGCTGTGCTAGAGATCTGGAACTAGCCTCGACATACGAGCAGTACTTC.

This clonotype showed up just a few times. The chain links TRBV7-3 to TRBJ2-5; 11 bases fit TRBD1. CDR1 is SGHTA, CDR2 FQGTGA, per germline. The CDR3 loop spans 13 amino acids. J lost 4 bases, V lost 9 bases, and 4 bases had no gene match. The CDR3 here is CASGQGAGETQYF. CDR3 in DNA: TGTGCCAGTGGACAGGGGGCGGGAGAGACCCAGTACTTC.

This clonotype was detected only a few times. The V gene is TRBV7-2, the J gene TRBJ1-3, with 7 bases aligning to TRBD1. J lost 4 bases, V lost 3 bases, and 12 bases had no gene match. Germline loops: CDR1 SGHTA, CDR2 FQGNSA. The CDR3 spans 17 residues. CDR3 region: CASSFGQVFYPGNTIYF. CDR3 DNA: TGTGCCAGCAGCTTTGGACAGGTCTTCTACCCAGGAAACACCATATATTTT.

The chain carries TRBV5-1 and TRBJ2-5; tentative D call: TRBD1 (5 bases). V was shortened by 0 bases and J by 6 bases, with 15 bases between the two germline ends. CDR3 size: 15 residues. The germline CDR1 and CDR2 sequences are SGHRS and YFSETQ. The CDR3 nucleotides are TGCGCCAGCAGCTTGGATGGGGCCGTCCCCAAGACCCAGTACTTC. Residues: CASSLDGAVPKTQYF.